A single sample gave rise to the 29 T cell receptor beta chains below, sequenced in a study of T cells in Graves' hyperthyroidism and ophthalmopathy. Amplified TCR beta CDR3 regions derived from RNA transcripts. A first-round RT-PCR of the TCR CDR3 used the HTBI primer set. TCRdb independently ran MiXCR on the multiplex PCR reads; one entry per CDR3 protein. The table includes 490,000 or so distinct CDR3 sequences, approximately 48% detected once. Sequenced input: peripheral blood or thyroid tissue (not recorded which). These receptors were collected from an adult woman with Graves' disease, either hyperthyroidism or ophthalmopathy (not recorded which).

This clonotype was counted between two and nine times. The chain uses TRBV10-3 and TRBJ1-2; D possibly corresponds to TRBD1 (6 bases). Germline V gene data show CDR1 as ENHRY and CDR2 as SYGVKD. The CDR3 spans 14 residues. V was cut by 2 bases and J by 3 bases, with 10 bases left in between. DNA for the CDR3: TGTGCCATCAGTGAGCCAGGACAGTACTATGGCTACACCTTC. Translating gives CAISEPGQYYGYTF.

This clonotype appeared many times. The CDR3 nucleotides are TGTGCCAGCAGCTTTAGTGGACAGGGATACCTGGCGAACACCGGGGAGCTGTTTTTT. It encodes CASSFSGQGYLANTGELFF. The chain uses TRBV7-8 and TRBJ2-2; TRBD1 matches at 8 bases. The CDR3 totals 19 residues. The ends lost 3 bases at V and 0 bases at J; junction bases unmatched: 12. The germline gives CDR1 SGHVS, CDR2 FQNEAQ.

This clonotype was counted at least ten times. The chain carries TRBV24-1 and TRBJ1-5, with D tentatively TRBD1 (6 bases). There are 14 residues in the CDR3. Germline V CDR1 and CDR2: KGHDR, SFDVKD. V was clipped by 4 bases and J by 6 bases, with 12 bases between them. The CDR3 coding sequence is TGTGCCACCAGTGAACCAGGGGTCCCTCAGCCCCAGCATTTT. Protein: CATSEPGVPQPQHF.

This chain joins TRBV2 and TRBJ1-5, with TRBD1 as a possible D gene (5 bases). Germline V gene data show CDR1 as SNHLY and CDR2 as FYNNEI. The CDR3 is 17 amino acids. Trimming left V 4 bases short and J 4 bases short, with 20 bases between. DNA of the CDR3: TGTGCCAGCAGTGGAAGGGGTTTCAAGGGCGGAAATCAGCCCCAGCATTTT. Translating it yields CASSGRGFKGGNQPQHF.

The chain joins TRBV7-9 to TRBJ1-2; D possibly corresponds to TRBD1 (6 bases). V was clipped by 1 base and J by 4 bases, with 10 bases between them. The CDR3 sequence is 14 residues long. CDR1 is SEHNR and CDR2 is FQNEAQ in the germline V gene (reference sequence). CDR3 DNA: TGTGCCAGCAGCTTAGAGGGGGTCGGCTATGGCTACACCTTC. It translates to CASSLEGVGYGYTF.

The chain uses TRBV19 and TRBJ2-7; no reliable D call. The CDR3 runs to 13 residues. Trimming left V 9 bases short and J 2 bases short, with 14 bases between. Germline CDR1 LNHDA, CDR2 SQIVND (reference sequence). The CDR3 here is CASSFTATYEQYF. In nucleotides, the CDR3 is TGTGCCAGCAGTTTCACCGCAACCTACGAGCAGTACTTC.

This clonotype was observed a single time. The chain employs TRBV29-1 and TRBJ1-2; tentatively, D is TRBD1 (6 bases). Trimming stripped 0 bases from V and 6 bases from J, with 14 bases between. The CDR3 extends over 14 amino acids. Germline loops: CDR1 SQVTM, CDR2 ANQGSEA. CDR3 region: CSVEEIWGHNGYTF. CDR3 sequence (DNA): TGCAGCGTTGAAGAGATCTGGGGGCATAATGGCTACACCTTC. Using reference TRBV29-1 and TRBJ1-2 for the parts outside the CDR3, the full variable domain is SAVISQKPSRDICQRGTSLTIQCQVDSQVTMMFWYRQQPGQSLTLIATANQGSEATYESGFVIDKFPISRPNLTFSTLTVSNMSPEDSSIYLCSVEEIWGHNGYTFGSGTRLTVV.

The J gene is TRBJ2-5, the V gene TRBV2, with TRBD2 as a possible D gene (6 bases). Between the trimmed V and J ends, which lost 3 bases and 7 bases, there was a span of 6 bases. Germline V CDR1 and CDR2: SNHLY, FYNNEI. The CDR3 contains 11 residues. CDR3 bases: TGTGCCAGCAGTGAGCGGGGGACCCAGTACTTC. It yields the protein CASSERGTQYF.

This clonotype was recorded a few times. The chain uses TRBV14 and TRBJ2-5; no clear D. Trimming removed 0 bases at V and 2 bases at J, with 13 bases between. The CDR3 has 16 residues. CDR1 is SGHDN, CDR2 FVKESK, per germline. The CDR3: CASSQDPALRQETQYF. CDR3 in DNA: TGTGCCAGCAGCCAAGATCCCGCCCTTCGTCAAGAGACCCAGTACTTC.

This chain connects TRBV29-1 to TRBJ2-7; 8 bases fit TRBD1. The J segment lost 3 bases and the V segment lost 7 bases, leaving 2 bases of the junction unmatched. In germline, CDR1 is SQVTM, CDR2 ANQGSEA. The CDR3 is 11 amino acids. DNA for the CDR3: TGCAGCGCCGACAGGGGCTACGAGCAGTACTTC. Residues: CSADRGYEQYF.

V is TRBV12-3 or TRBV12-4 and J is TRBJ2-7, with 7 bases aligning to TRBD1. J lost 5 bases, V lost 2 bases, and 3 bases had no gene match. The CDR3 extends over 13 amino acids. CDR3 sequence reads: CASSLNRGHEQYF. The CDR3 coding sequence is TGTGCCAGCAGTTTAAACAGGGGCCACGAGCAGTACTTC.

This chain uses TRBV3-1 with TRBJ1-4; D is undetermined. The V end was cut by 0 bases, the J end by 10 bases, with 18 bases between. There are 16 residues in the CDR3. Germline V lookup: CDR1 LGHDT, CDR2 YNNKEL (reference sequence). The CDR3 DNA sequence: TGTGCCAGCAGCCAAGATGTCAGTGTCGGTGGTCCAAAACTGTTTTTT. This encodes CASSQDVSVGGPKLFF.

Comment on this clonotype: A much larger clone differs by one base, so this may be a read error. The chain is built from TRBV10-1 and TRBJ2-2; the D gene is possibly TRBD1 (6 bases). V lost 6 bases and J lost 3, with 11 bases in between. Per the germline V gene, CDR1 is WNHNN and CDR2 is SYGVQD (reference sequence). The CDR3 consists of 14 residues. This chain's CDR3 is CASSPGVDTGELFF. The CDR3 DNA is TGCGCCAGCAGCCCAGGGGTGGACACCGGGGAGCTGTTTTTT.

This chain links TRBV6-1 with TRBJ1-1; D might be TRBD1 (6 bases). This CDR3 is built from 14 residues. Germline V gene lookup returns CDR1 MNHNS and CDR2 SASEGT. Trimming cost V 5 bases and J 1 base, with 11 bases left between them. The chain's CDR3 is CASSRQDTNTEAFF. The CDR3 nucleotides read TGTGCCAGCAGTAGACAGGATACGAACACTGAAGCTTTCTTT.

The chain recombines TRBV5-1 with TRBJ1-2, with a weak D call TRBD1 (5 bases). Germline CDR1 is SGHRS and CDR2 is YFSETQ. There are 15 residues in the CDR3. V lost 3 bases and J 0 bases, leaving 12 bases between the germline ends. The CDR3 nucleotides read TGCGCCAGCAGCTCCGCCGGGGCCACTAACTATGGCTACACCTTC. It codes for CASSSAGATNYGYTF.

To note about this clonotype: No DNA is shown, since the ends of the CDR3 on it are uncertain; the CDR3 is the one TCRdb lists. This chain joins TRBV10-3 and TRBJ2-2. The CDR3 adds up to 15 amino acids, both ends counted. The V gene's germline CDR1 is ENHRY and CDR2 SYGVKD. CDR3 in amino acids: CAISGGQGTPGSCFF.

This clonotype has only a few counts. The V and J genes are TRBV6-4 and TRBJ2-5; D gene ambiguous. The germline V gene has CDR1 MRHNA and CDR2 SNTAGT. CDR3 length: 11 amino acids. V gave up 10 bases and J gave up 3 bases, with 9 bases separating them. In DNA form, the CDR3 reads TGTGCCATCAGCGAAAAAGAGACCCAGTACTTC. It encodes CAISEKETQYF.

The chain links TRBV29-1 to TRBJ2-7; D remains unclear. V lost 5 bases, J lost 0 bases, and 11 bases lay in between. The germline gives CDR1 SQVTM, CDR2 ANQGSEA. This CDR3 region has 13 residues. The CDR3 here is CSVTTVSSYEQYF. CDR3 in DNA: TGCAGCGTTACGACGGTTAGCTCCTACGAGCAGTACTTC.

The J gene is TRBJ1-1, the V gene TRBV30, with 9 nucleotides matching TRBD1. Germline CDR1 is GTSNPN and CDR2 is SVGIG (reference sequence). Trimming took 2 bases from V and 5 from J; bases not matched to a gene: 3. The CDR3 totals 13 residues. CDR3 region: CAWSRDRETEAFF. CDR3 sequence (DNA): TGTGCCTGGAGTAGGGACAGGGAAACTGAAGCTTTCTTT.

The rearrangement joins TRBV20-1 to TRBJ2-5, with D tentatively TRBD2 (7 bases). The V gene's germline CDR1 is DFQATT and CDR2 SNEGSKA (reference sequence). The CDR3 is 21 residues long. Trimming left V 5 bases short and J 5 bases short, with 39 bases between. This CDR3 is CSAYTRDTSGDDGRAGETQYF. For the CDR3, the DNA is TGCAGTGCTTATACCCGGGACACTTCCGGGGACGATGGGAGGGCGGGGGAGACCCAGTACTTC.

This chain joins TRBV20-1 and TRBJ1-2; TRBD1 agrees at 10 bases. The CDR3 has 12 amino acids. Unmatched junction bases numbered 6, after V lost 4 bases and J lost 10 bases. Per the germline V gene, CDR1 is DFQATT and CDR2 is SNEGSKA (reference sequence). The CDR3 nucleotides read TGCAGTGCTACACAGGGGACAGGGGACTACACCTTC. Residues: CSATQGTGDYTF.

This clonotype has ten or more counts. The chain is built from TRBV14 and TRBJ1-5; no reliable D call. The germline CDR1 and CDR2 sequences are SGHDN and FVKESK. V was trimmed by 4 bases and J by 4 bases, leaving 17 bases between them. This CDR3 region has 16 residues. The DNA of the CDR3 is TGTGCCAGCAGCCCTAGCCCCTTAGGTTCTAATCAGCCCCAGCATTTT. It encodes CASSPSPLGSNQPQHF.

The V call is TRBV6-2 or TRBV6-3, the J call TRBJ1-5, with TRBD1 identical over 8 bases. Unmatched junction bases numbered 5, after V lost 5 bases and J lost 5 bases. This CDR3 is built from 14 residues. Looked up from germline, CDR1 is MNHEY and CDR2 is SVGEGT. CDR3 sequence reads: CASSDGQGHQPQHF. The DNA of the CDR3 is TGTGCCAGCAGTGACGGACAGGGACATCAGCCCCAGCATTTT.

The count of this clonotype is one. J is TRBJ2-6 and V is TRBV14, with D perhaps assigned TRBD1 or TRBD2 (6 bases each). Trimming shortened V by 5 bases and J by 2 bases, and 13 bases separated the two germline ends. Germline values: CDR1 SGHDN, CDR2 FVKESK. The CDR3 length is 16 residues. The CDR3 region has the DNA TGTGCCAGCAGCGCGGCCGGGGGCGCTGGGGCCAACGTCCTGACTTTC. It translates to CASSAAGGAGANVLTF.

The genes are TRBV24-1 and TRBJ1-4; 8 bases are shared with TRBD1. CDR1 and CDR2 from the germline V gene are KGHDR and SFDVKD. This CDR3 is built from 13 residues. V shed 11 bases and J 3 bases; nucleotides not matched to a gene: 4. In nucleotides, the CDR3 is TGTGCCAAAGGGACAGGAGCTAATGAAAAACTGTTTTTT. Translated, it gives CAKGTGANEKLFF.

The CDR3 DNA follows: TGTGCCAGCAGCTTGAGGACTAGCGGGAGAAGGACCTACAATGAGCAGTACTTC. This translates into CASSLRTSGRRTYNEQYF. This chain connects TRBV7-9 to TRBJ2-7; 13 nucleotides agree with TRBD2. The CDR3 has 18 amino acids. The V gene end was trimmed by 3 bases and the J gene end by 7 bases; junction bases not matched to a gene: 15. Germline lookup yields CDR1 SEHNR and CDR2 FQNEAQ (reference sequence).

This clonotype was counted many times. Here the CDR3 DNA reads TGTGCCACCAGTGAAACACCGGGACAGGGTGACGAAAAACTGTTTTTT. It yields the protein CATSETPGQGDEKLFF. The V and J genes are TRBV24-1 and TRBJ1-4; the match to TRBD1 covers 9 bases. Unmatched junction bases numbered 10, after V lost 4 bases and J lost 8 bases. Germline V gene sequence: CDR1 KGHDR, CDR2 SFDVKD. The CDR3 is made up of 16 amino acids.

Many counts were recorded for this clonotype. The chain uses TRBV3-1 and TRBJ1-4; 7 nucleotides align to TRBD1. CDR1 LGHDT and CDR2 YNNKEL come from the germline V gene (reference sequence). The CDR3 consists of 15 residues. Trimming removed 4 bases from V and 5 bases from J; junction bases left unmatched: 7. The CDR3 loop reads CASSLSTGPNEKLFF. The CDR3, as DNA: TGTGCCAGCAGCCTATCGACAGGGCCGAATGAAAAACTGTTTTTT.

Comments on this clonotype: This could be a read error, since a much larger clone is one nucleotide away. The rearrangement joins TRBV7-8 to TRBJ2-5; TRBD2 is a possible D gene (6 bases). Germline V gives CDR1 SGHVS, CDR2 FQNEAQ. The CDR3 contains 15 residues. The DNA for the CDR3 is TGCGCCAGCAGCCAATTTCTAGCGCCGCAAGAGACCCGGTACTTC. Translation: CASSQFLAPQETRYF. The entire variable domain, with the rest obtained from reference TRBV7-8 and TRBJ2-5, is as follows: GAGVSQSPRYKVAKRGQDVALRCDPISGHVSLFWYQQALGQGPEFLTYFQNEAQLDKSGLPSDRFFAERPEGSVSTLKIQRTQQEDSAVYLCASSQFLAPQETRYFGPGTRLLVL.